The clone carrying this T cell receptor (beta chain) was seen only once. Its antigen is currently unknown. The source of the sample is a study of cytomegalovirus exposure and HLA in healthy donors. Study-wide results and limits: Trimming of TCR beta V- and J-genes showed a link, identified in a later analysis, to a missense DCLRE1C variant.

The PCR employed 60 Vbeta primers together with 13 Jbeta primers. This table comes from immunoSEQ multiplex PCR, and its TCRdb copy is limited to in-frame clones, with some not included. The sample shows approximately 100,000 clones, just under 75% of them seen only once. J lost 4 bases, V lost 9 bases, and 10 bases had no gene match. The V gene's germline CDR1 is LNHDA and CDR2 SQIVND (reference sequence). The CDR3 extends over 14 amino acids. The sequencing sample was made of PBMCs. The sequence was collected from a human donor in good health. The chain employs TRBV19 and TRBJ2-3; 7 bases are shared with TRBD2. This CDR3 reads CASQDGGNADTQYF. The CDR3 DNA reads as TGTGCCAGCCAGGACGGGGGGAATGCAGATACGCAGTATTTT.